These 29 T cell receptor beta chains were all obtained from the same sample, sequenced in a study of blood T cell repertoires in COVID-19. Assay: immunoSEQ multiplex PCR; the TCRdb copy retains only in-frame clones and omits some. Of around 230,000 clones in the sample, approximately 88% were seen once. The sequencing sample was made of peripheral blood. The source of these receptors is a man between 40 and 49 years old with acute or convalescent COVID-19.

The J gene is TRBJ1-1, the V gene TRBV29-1; 12 nucleotides agree with TRBD1. Germline lookup yields CDR1 SQVTM and CDR2 ANQGSEA. The trim removed 4 bases at V and 1 base at J, leaving 4 bases unmatched. The CDR3 loop spans 15 amino acids. The CDR3 reads CSVVGTGGWNTEAFF. DNA for the CDR3: TGCAGCGTTGTGGGGACAGGGGGCTGGAACACTGAAGCTTTCTTT.

The chain recombines TRBV6-6 with TRBJ2-5; 7 nucleotides agree with TRBD1. This CDR3 comprises 16 residues. Germline values: CDR1 MNHNY, CDR2 SVGAGI (reference sequence). J gave up 1 base and V 4 bases, and 9 bases lay outside the gene matches. Here the CDR3 reads CASSSAWDSLQETQYF. As DNA, the CDR3 is TGTGCCAGCAGTTCGGCCTGGGACAGCCTCCAAGAGACCCAGTACTTC.

The chain joins TRBV7-7 to TRBJ2-5; TRBD2 aligns across 16 bases. V was pared by 3 bases and J by 5 bases, with 3 bases of the junction left unmatched. Germline V gene data show CDR1 as SSHAT and CDR2 as FNYEAQ (reference sequence). The CDR3 covers 16 residues. This CDR3 is CASSLGLAGGQETQYF. The CDR3 DNA follows: TGTGCCAGCAGCTTGGGACTAGCGGGAGGGCAGGAGACCCAGTACTTC.

The V call is TRBV9, the J call TRBJ2-3; D not certain. V lost 4 bases, J lost 0 bases, and 12 bases lay in between. This CDR3 spans 15 amino acids. Germline V gene data show CDR1 as SGDLS and CDR2 as YYNGEE. CDR3 region: CASSPSFASTDTQYF. CDR3 coding DNA: TGTGCCAGCAGCCCCAGTTTCGCCAGCACAGATACGCAGTATTTT.

J is TRBJ1-1 and V is TRBV5-1; maybe TRBD1 (5 bases). Between the trimmed V and J ends, which lost 2 bases and 10 bases, there was a span of 15 bases. Germline V gene data show CDR1 as SGHRS and CDR2 as YFSETQ. The CDR3 consists of 13 residues. CDR3 in DNA: TGCGCCAGCAGCTTCGAGGGGACTATTGGAGCTTTCTTT. It codes for CASSFEGTIGAFF.

The chain employs TRBV6-5 and TRBJ1-3, with D unresolved. CDR1 is MNHEY and CDR2 is SVGAGI in the germline V gene. The CDR3 runs 15 residues. The V end lost 6 bases, the J end lost 0 bases, and 12 bases lay between the germline ends. CDR3 in amino acids: CASRPDISSGNTIYF. The CDR3 bases are TGTGCCAGCAGACCCGACATCTCCTCTGGAAACACCATATATTTT.

The rearrangement links TRBV5-1 to TRBJ1-2; tentatively, D is TRBD1 (5 bases). The germline CDR1 and CDR2 sequences are SGHRS and YFSETQ. This CDR3 is 14 amino acids long. The V end lost 0 bases, the J end lost 3 bases, and 9 bases lay between the germline ends. The CDR3 spells CASSLEQGYYGYTF. The CDR3 nucleotides are TGCGCCAGCAGCTTGGAGCAGGGTTACTATGGCTACACCTTC.

The chain employs TRBV7-9 and TRBJ1-1; 9 positions match TRBD1. CDR3 size: 15 residues. In germline, CDR1 is SEHNR, CDR2 FQNEAQ (reference sequence). The junction had 7 bases not matched to a gene; V was cut back by 5 bases and J by 3 bases. The chain's CDR3 is CASSARTGVDTEAFF. CDR3 in DNA: TGTGCCAGCAGCGCACGGACAGGGGTCGACACTGAAGCTTTCTTT.

This clone has a handful of counts. V and J are TRBV9 and TRBJ2-2; D might be TRBD2 (5 bases). The CDR3 contains 15 residues. CDR1 SGDLS and CDR2 YYNGEE come from the germline V gene. V was shortened by 1 base and J by 4 bases, with 11 bases between the two germline ends. CDR3 sequence reads: CASSVPQRTTGELFF. The CDR3 DNA sequence: TGTGCCAGCAGCGTACCCCAGCGGACCACCGGGGAGCTGTTTTTT.

The rearrangement uses TRBV19 and TRBJ1-5; no clear D gene. The germline gives CDR1 LNHDA, CDR2 SQIVND (reference sequence). Trimming left V 6 bases short and J 4 bases short, with 16 bases between. The CDR3 is made up of 15 amino acids. The CDR3 spells CASSRAGRLNQPQHF. The CDR3 DNA reads as TGTGCCAGTAGCCGCGCGGGGAGACTAAATCAGCCCCAGCATTTT. The full variable domain, its missing parts supplied by reference TRBV19 and TRBJ1-5, is DGGITQSPKYLFRKEGQNVTLSCEQNLNHDAMYWYRQDPGQGLRLIYYSQIVNDFQKGDIAEGYSVSREKKESFPLTVTSAQKNPTAFYLCASSRAGRLNQPQHFGDGTRLSIL.

The genes are TRBV4-1 and TRBJ2-7; 7 positions match TRBD1. The V segment lost 4 bases and the J segment 5 bases; nucleotides outside the gene matches: 14. Germline CDR1 and CDR2: MGHRA and YSYEKL. The CDR3 runs 16 residues. The CDR3 sequence: CASSPGAATGRNEQYF. The CDR3 DNA is TGCGCCAGCAGCCCAGGGGCCGCGACAGGGCGCAACGAGCAGTACTTC.

J is TRBJ2-1 and V is TRBV11-2, with 8 bases lining up with TRBD2. J was trimmed by 1 base and V by 4 bases; bases with no gene match: 12. Germline CDR1 and CDR2: SGHAT and FQNNGV. CDR3 length: 18 amino acids. The chain's CDR3 is CASSSVLAGGNSYNEQFF. The CDR3 DNA follows: TGTGCCAGCAGCTCCGTTCTCGCGGGAGGAAATTCCTACAATGAGCAGTTCTTC.

J is TRBJ1-2 and V is TRBV6-5, with D uncertain. The germline CDR1 and CDR2 sequences are MNHEY and SVGAGI. The CDR3 has 13 residues. Trimming took 3 bases from V and 4 from J, leaving 9 bases between them. CDR3 DNA sequence: TGTGCCAGCAGTTATTCCGTCTTCTATGGCTACACCTTC. It yields the protein CASSYSVFYGYTF.

The V gene is TRBV5-1, the J gene TRBJ2-1, with 16 bases that match TRBD2. V lost 4 bases to trimming and J lost 9 bases; unmatched junction nucleotides: 7. Germline V gene lookup returns CDR1 SGHRS and CDR2 YFSETQ. The CDR3 has 16 residues. For the CDR3, the DNA is TGCGCCAGCAGCCCAGGGACTAGCGGGAGGGCGGGTGAGCAGTTCTTC. It is translated as CASSPGTSGRAGEQFF.

The V call is TRBV3-1 (or the pseudogene TRBV3-2), the J call TRBJ1-1; perhaps TRBD1 as D (6 bases). Trimming removed 6 bases at V and 6 bases at J, with 17 bases between. The CDR3 runs 14 residues. Germline V gene data show CDR1 as LGHDT and CDR2 as YNNKEL (reference sequence). CDR3 in amino acids: CASSNRVTVAEAFF. In DNA form, the CDR3 reads TGTGCCAGCAGTAACAGGGTTACTGTGGCTGAAGCTTTCTTT.

The chain uses TRBV27 and TRBJ2-7, with D possibly TRBD2 on 5 matching bases. Germline V gives CDR1 MNHEY, CDR2 SMNVEV (reference sequence). This CDR3 comprises 14 residues. V lost 6 bases and J 2 bases, leaving 14 bases between the germline ends. The CDR3 spells CASSAHRGTYEQYF. CDR3 nucleotide sequence: TGTGCCAGCAGCGCCCATCGGGGAACCTACGAGCAGTACTTC.

CDR3 in amino acids: CASSLEPGVEKLFF. Written as DNA, the CDR3 is TGTGCCAGCAGCTTGGAGCCAGGGGTCGAAAAACTGTTTTTT. The rearrangement joins TRBV5-6 to TRBJ1-4; maybe TRBD1 (6 bases). V shed 0 bases and J shed 8 bases, with 11 bases lying between them. This CDR3 contains 14 residues. Germline loops: CDR1 SGHDT, CDR2 YYEEEE.

The gene calls are TRBV5-4 and TRBJ2-3; 9 positions match TRBD1. Germline values: CDR1 SGHNT, CDR2 YYREEE (reference sequence). This CDR3 region has 17 residues. V gave up 2 bases and J gave up 6 bases; unmatched junction bases: 13. CDR3 amino acids: CASSFLIPRDRVDTQYF. The CDR3 bases are TGTGCCAGCAGCTTTTTGATTCCCCGGGACAGGGTTGATACGCAGTATTTT.

The chain uses TRBV10-2 and TRBJ2-5; maybe TRBD2 (5 bases). Germline loops: CDR1 WSHSY, CDR2 SAAADI. V was trimmed by 5 bases and J by 4 bases, leaving 17 bases between them. The CDR3 has 15 amino acids. The CDR3 reads CASSLDSGHGETQYF. The DNA for the CDR3 is TGCGCCAGCAGTTTGGACTCCGGGCATGGAGAGACCCAGTACTTC.

This clone has just a few counts. The V and J genes are TRBV6-2 or TRBV6-3 and TRBJ1-5, with a tentative D call TRBD1 (5 bases). Between the trimmed V and J ends, which lost 0 bases and 5 bases, there was a span of 11 bases. The CDR3 contains 15 residues. Germline-derived CDR1 and CDR2 are MNHEY and SVGEGT. CDR3 in DNA: TGTGCCAGCAGTTACTCAGGAGGGACCTATCAGCCCCAGCATTTT. This codes for CASSYSGGTYQPQHF.

This rearrangement joins TRBV11-2 to TRBJ2-3; D remains ambiguous. The length of the CDR3 is 12 residues. V gave up 3 bases and J gave up 2 bases, with 3 bases separating them. Germline assignment: CDR1 SGHAT and CDR2 FQNNGV. For the CDR3, the DNA is TGTGCCAGCAGCTTCTACACAGATACGCAGTATTTT. It yields the protein CASSFYTDTQYF.

The V gene is TRBV27, the J gene TRBJ2-2; 7 bases fit TRBD2. The germline V gene has CDR1 MNHEY and CDR2 SMNVEV (reference sequence). The J segment lost 6 bases and the V segment lost 5 bases, leaving 12 bases of the junction unmatched. This CDR3 has 16 amino acids. The CDR3 bases are TGTGCCAGCAGTCCCCGGGGGTGGGGAGGGGCCGGGGAGCTGTTTTTT. Encoded protein: CASSPRGWGGAGELFF.

This clone was seen more than once but under ten times. The chain carries TRBV19 and TRBJ1-1, with 7 bases fitting TRBD1. Germline loops: CDR1 LNHDA, CDR2 SQIVND (reference sequence). The CDR3 has 16 residues. J was trimmed by 1 base and V by 5 bases; bases with no gene match: 10. The CDR3 region is CASSPRTGGGNTEAFF. CDR3 nucleotides: TGTGCCAGTAGTCCCCGGACAGGTGGGGGGAACACTGAAGCTTTCTTT.

This clone was seen only once. For the CDR3, the DNA is TGTGCCAGCAAGTCTCCCGAGGGACTATACCAAGAGACCCAGTACTTC. The encoded protein is CASKSPEGLYQETQYF. This chain uses TRBV2 with TRBJ2-5; 7 bases are shared with TRBD2. The CDR3 extends over 16 amino acids. Germline loops: CDR1 SNHLY, CDR2 FYNNEI. After removal of 7 bases from V and 0 bases from J, the junction contained 11 bases not matched to a gene.

CDR3 DNA: TGTGCCAGCTCACCAATGTCCGGGAGCACAGATACGCAGTATTTT. This encodes CASSPMSGSTDTQYF. The chain is built from TRBV18 and TRBJ2-3; D uncertain. There are 15 residues in the CDR3. CDR1 KGHSH and CDR2 LQKENI come from the germline V gene. V dropped 2 bases and J dropped 0 bases, with 9 bases sitting between them.

The V and J genes are TRBV6-6 and TRBJ1-3; 7 bases match TRBD1. CDR1 is MNHNY, CDR2 SVGAGI, per germline (reference sequence). The CDR3 contains 18 residues. V dropped 5 bases and J dropped 3; count of bases not matched to a gene: 16. As DNA, the CDR3 is TGTGCCAGCAGTCGCTGGGCCAGAACAGGGGAAGGTGGAAACACCATATATTTT. The encoded protein is CASSRWARTGEGGNTIYF.

The chain joins TRBV5-6 to TRBJ2-3, with 8 nucleotides matching TRBD2. The V gene end was trimmed by 1 base and the J gene end by 5 bases; junction bases not matched to a gene: 0. The CDR3 has 13 amino acids. Germline V gives CDR1 SGHDT, CDR2 YYEEEE. The CDR3 DNA reads TGTGCCAGCAGCTTGCTAGCGGGAGATACGCAGTATTTT. Encoded protein: CASSLLAGDTQYF.

There are a few counts of this clone. The rearrangement links TRBV25-1 to TRBJ2-3, with 14 bases identical to TRBD2. CDR1 and CDR2 (germline): MGHDK, SYGVNS. With V trimmed by 2 bases and J by 6 bases, 4 bases remained unmatched. The CDR3 loop spans 16 amino acids. In nucleotides, the CDR3 is TGTGCCAGCAGTGAAAGACTAGCGGGGGGGAGGGATACGCAGTATTTT. Its protein is CASSERLAGGRDTQYF.

The V call is TRBV7-2, the J call TRBJ1-2, with D unresolved. Trimming pared 2 bases from V and 0 bases from J, leaving 16 bases between. Germline assignment: CDR1 SGHTA and CDR2 FQGNSA. The CDR3 runs to 17 residues. The CDR3 loop is CASSLLPSYRANYGYTF. CDR3 coding DNA: TGTGCCAGCAGCTTATTGCCCTCCTACAGAGCTAACTATGGCTACACCTTC.